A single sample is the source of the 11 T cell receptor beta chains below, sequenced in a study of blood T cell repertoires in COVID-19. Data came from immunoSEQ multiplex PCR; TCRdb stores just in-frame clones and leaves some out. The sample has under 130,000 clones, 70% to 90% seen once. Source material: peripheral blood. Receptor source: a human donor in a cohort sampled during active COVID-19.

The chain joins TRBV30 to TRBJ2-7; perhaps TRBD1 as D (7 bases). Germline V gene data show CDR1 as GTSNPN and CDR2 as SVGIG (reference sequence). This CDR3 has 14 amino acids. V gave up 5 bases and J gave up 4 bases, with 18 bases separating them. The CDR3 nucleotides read TGTGCCTGGGCGGGGACAGCTTGGGGGTACGAGCAGTACTTC. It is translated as CAWAGTAWGYEQYF.

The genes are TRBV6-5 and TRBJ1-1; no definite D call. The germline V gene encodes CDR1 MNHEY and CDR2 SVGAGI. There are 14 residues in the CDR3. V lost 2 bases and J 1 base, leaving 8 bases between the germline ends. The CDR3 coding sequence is TGTGCCAGCAGTTACCTGCCGGGGAACACTGAAGCTTTCTTT. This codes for CASSYLPGNTEAFF.

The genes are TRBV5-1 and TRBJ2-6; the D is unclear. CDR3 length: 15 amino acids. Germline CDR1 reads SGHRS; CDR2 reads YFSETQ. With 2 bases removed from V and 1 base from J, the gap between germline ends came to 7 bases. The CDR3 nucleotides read TGCGCCAGCAGCTTTGTGGAGTCTGGGGCCAACGTCCTGACTTTC. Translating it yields CASSFVESGANVLTF.

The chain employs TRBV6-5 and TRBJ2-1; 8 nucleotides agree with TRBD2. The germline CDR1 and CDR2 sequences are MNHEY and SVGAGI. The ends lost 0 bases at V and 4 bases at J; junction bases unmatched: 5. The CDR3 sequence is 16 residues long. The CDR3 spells CASSYSLAGGYNEQFF. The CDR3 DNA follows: TGTGCCAGCAGTTACTCGCTAGCGGGCGGATACAATGAGCAGTTCTTC.

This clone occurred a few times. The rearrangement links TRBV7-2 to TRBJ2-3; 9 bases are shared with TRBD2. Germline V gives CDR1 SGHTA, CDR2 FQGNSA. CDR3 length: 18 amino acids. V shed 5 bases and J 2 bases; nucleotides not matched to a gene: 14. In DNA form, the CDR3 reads TGTGCCAGCAGCCTAAGCGGGGGGTGGGGTACACACACAGATACGCAGTATTTT. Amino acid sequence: CASSLSGGWGTHTDTQYF.

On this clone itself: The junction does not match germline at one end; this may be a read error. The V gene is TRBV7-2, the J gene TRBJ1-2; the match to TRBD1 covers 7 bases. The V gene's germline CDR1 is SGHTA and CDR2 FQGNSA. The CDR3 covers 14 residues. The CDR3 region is CASSSQGGGTDPNF. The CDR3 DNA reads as TGTGCCAGCAGCTCCCAAGGCGGTGGGACAGACCCTAATTTC.

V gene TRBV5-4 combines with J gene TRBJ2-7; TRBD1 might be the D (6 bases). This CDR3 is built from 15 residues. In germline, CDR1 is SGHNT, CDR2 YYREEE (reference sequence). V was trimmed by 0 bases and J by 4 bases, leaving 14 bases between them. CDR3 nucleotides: TGTGCCAGCAGCTTGGCCGCGGACAGACCATACGAGCAGTACTTC. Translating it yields CASSLAADRPYEQYF.

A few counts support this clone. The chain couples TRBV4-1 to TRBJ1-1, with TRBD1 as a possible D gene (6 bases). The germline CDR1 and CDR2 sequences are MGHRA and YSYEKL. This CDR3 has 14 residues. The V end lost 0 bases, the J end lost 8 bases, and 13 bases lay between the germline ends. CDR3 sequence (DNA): TGCGCCAGCAGCCAAGACCTAGGGACATCGGAAGCTTTCTTT. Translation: CASSQDLGTSEAFF.

The CDR3 nucleotides are TGCGCCAGCAGCCAAGACCTACACAGGGGGACCGCAGATACGCAGTATTTT. This sequence encodes CASSQDLHRGTADTQYF. The chain has TRBV4-3 and TRBJ2-3; 8 nucleotides match TRBD1. There are 17 residues in the CDR3. Germline-derived CDR1 and CDR2 are LGHNA and YSLEER. V lost 0 bases and J lost 4; bases outside the gene matches: 9.

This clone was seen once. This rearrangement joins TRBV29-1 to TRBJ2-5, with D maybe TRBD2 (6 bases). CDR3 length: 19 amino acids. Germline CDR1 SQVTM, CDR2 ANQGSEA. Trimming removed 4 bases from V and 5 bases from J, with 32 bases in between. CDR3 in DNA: TGCAGCGTTGTAATCGCGGGACCTTTTAATCCCGAGTTCCATGAGACCCAGTACTTC. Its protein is CSVVIAGPFNPEFHETQYF. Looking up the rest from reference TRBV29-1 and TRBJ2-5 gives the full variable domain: SAVISQKPSRDICQRGTSLTIQCQVDSQVTMMFWYRQQPGQSLTLIATANQGSEATYESGFVIDKFPISRPNLTFSTLTVSNMSPEDSSIYLCSVVIAGPFNPEFHETQYFGPGTRLLVL.

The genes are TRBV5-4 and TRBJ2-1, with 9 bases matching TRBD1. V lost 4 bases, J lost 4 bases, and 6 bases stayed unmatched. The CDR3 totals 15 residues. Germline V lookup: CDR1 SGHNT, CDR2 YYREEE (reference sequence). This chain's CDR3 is CASSTGTGRYNEQFF. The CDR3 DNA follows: TGTGCCAGCAGCACCGGGACAGGGAGGTACAATGAGCAGTTCTTC.